A single sample is the source of the 10 T cell receptor beta chains below, sequenced in a study of T cell responses to AZD1222 COVID-19 vaccine. Some clones are missing from TCRdb's copy, which holds only in-frame ones; the method was immunoSEQ multiplex PCR. The sample shows roughly 160,000 clones, approximately 90% of them seen only once. The sample was peripheral blood, taken on day 0 of AZD1222 vaccination. Receptors were obtained from an adult in good health.

This chain uses TRBV7-2 with TRBJ2-1, with a weak D call TRBD2 (5 bases). The CDR3 totals 16 residues. V lost 4 bases, J lost 2 bases, and 15 bases lay in between. Looked up from germline, CDR1 is SGHTA and CDR2 is FQGNSA. CDR3 DNA: TGTGCCAGCAGCTCCGGGGTCGGTGGCGCCTACAATGAGCAGTTCTTC. Translated: CASSSGVGGAYNEQFF.

This chain uses TRBV6-1 with TRBJ1-2; 8 nucleotides agree with TRBD1. The germline V gene encodes CDR1 MNHNS and CDR2 SASEGT. V was clipped by 3 bases and J by 4 bases; unmatched bases: 1. The CDR3 spans 13 residues. The chain's CDR3 is CASSETGVYGYTF. The CDR3 DNA reads TGTGCCAGCAGTGAGACAGGGGTCTATGGCTACACCTTC.

The chain combines TRBV10-1 with TRBJ1-5, with D possibly matching TRBD1 (5 bases). V gave up 6 bases and J gave up 6 bases, with 9 bases separating them. The CDR3 has 12 residues. Germline V CDR1 and CDR2: WNHNN, SYGVQD (reference sequence). For the CDR3, the DNA is TGCGCCAGCAGGGGGGGGTGTCAGCCCCAGCATTTT. This codes for CASRGGCQPQHF.

The V call is TRBV6-5, the J call TRBJ1-1; possible D gene TRBD1, 6 bases. The CDR3 covers 15 residues. Germline CDR1 is MNHEY and CDR2 is SVGAGI. The V and J ends lost 3 bases and 4 bases respectively, with 15 bases between them. The CDR3: CASSYLGRGGTEAFF. The DNA of the CDR3 is TGTGCCAGCAGTTATTTGGGCAGGGGAGGCACTGAAGCTTTCTTT.

This chain joins TRBV19 and TRBJ1-1, with a tentative D call TRBD1 (5 bases). V lost 2 bases, J lost 4 bases, and 11 bases lay in between. CDR1 and CDR2 (germline): LNHDA, SQIVND (reference sequence). This CDR3 has 14 amino acids. The CDR3 sequence is CASSIRDGSTEAFF. DNA for the CDR3: TGTGCCAGTAGTATACGGGACGGTTCCACTGAAGCTTTCTTT.

V and J are TRBV4-3 and TRBJ2-3; unclear D gene. The CDR3 length is 16 residues. CDR1 and CDR2 (germline): LGHNA, YSLEER. V was trimmed by 0 bases and J by 7 bases, leaving 17 bases between them. CDR3 sequence reads: CASSQEAPQGEYTQYF. CDR3 sequence (DNA): TGCGCCAGCAGCCAAGAAGCCCCACAAGGTGAATATACGCAGTATTTT.

V gene TRBV4-1 combines with J gene TRBJ2-7; 7 bases match TRBD1. The junction had 5 bases not matched to a gene; V was cut back by 2 bases and J by 7 bases. Germline V gives CDR1 MGHRA, CDR2 YSYEKL. This CDR3 comprises 13 residues. The CDR3 DNA sequence: TGCGCCAGCAGCCAAAACAGGGGTGGTGAGCAGTACGTC. Translation: CASSQNRGGEQYV.

The chain is built from TRBV6-2 or TRBV6-3 and TRBJ2-6; D not resolved. Deletions cut 2 bases from V and 2 bases from J, with 7 bases between. Germline lookup yields CDR1 MNHEY and CDR2 SVGEGT. This CDR3 has 15 residues. The CDR3 nucleotides are TGTGCCAGCAGTTACATCCTCACTGGGGCCAACGTCCTGACTTTC. This translates into CASSYILTGANVLTF.

V gene TRBV2 combines with J gene TRBJ1-1; D not resolved. V was trimmed by 3 bases and J by 1 base, leaving 9 bases between them. Per the germline V gene, CDR1 is SNHLY and CDR2 is FYNNEI. CDR3 size: 14 residues. CDR3 sequence reads: CASSEREGNTEAFF. The CDR3 DNA sequence: TGTGCCAGCAGTGAGCGGGAGGGGAACACTGAAGCTTTCTTT.

The genes are TRBV27 and TRBJ2-3; 7 bases match TRBD1. V trimming: 6 bases; J trimming: 0 bases; junction bases outside the gene matches: 6. Germline V gene data show CDR1 as MNHEY and CDR2 as SMNVEV (reference sequence). The CDR3 extends over 15 amino acids. The CDR3 nucleotides read TGTGCCAGCAGACCGGGACAGACTAGCACAGATACGCAGTATTTT. It yields the protein CASRPGQTSTDTQYF.